This TCR beta chain was captured in a study of blood T cell repertoires in COVID-19. Study information: Sample material is recorded as cDNA or gDNA derived from T cells, B-cell-depleted T cells, or PBMCs.

Cohorts were based on clinical histories the participants reported. Those designated as exposed participants met a COVID-19 case within 2 weeks before study entry. Assay used: immunoSEQ multiplex PCR; TCRdb lists only in-frame clones, some missing. This sample has a few hundred thousand clones, with around 84% found just once. Trimming pared 3 bases from V and 7 bases from J, leaving 6 bases between. CDR1 and CDR2 from the germline V gene are KGHDR and SFDVKD. The CDR3 runs 12 residues. The V gene is TRBV24-1, the J gene TRBJ2-1; D possibly corresponds to TRBD2 (5 bases). The clonotype originates from a man aged 35 to 55 who had been exposed to COVID-19. Material: PBMCs or T cells enriched from blood (not recorded which). The CDR3 nucleotides read TGTGCCACCAGTGATCGGAGGAATGAGCAGTTCTTC. Translation: CATSDRRNEQFF.